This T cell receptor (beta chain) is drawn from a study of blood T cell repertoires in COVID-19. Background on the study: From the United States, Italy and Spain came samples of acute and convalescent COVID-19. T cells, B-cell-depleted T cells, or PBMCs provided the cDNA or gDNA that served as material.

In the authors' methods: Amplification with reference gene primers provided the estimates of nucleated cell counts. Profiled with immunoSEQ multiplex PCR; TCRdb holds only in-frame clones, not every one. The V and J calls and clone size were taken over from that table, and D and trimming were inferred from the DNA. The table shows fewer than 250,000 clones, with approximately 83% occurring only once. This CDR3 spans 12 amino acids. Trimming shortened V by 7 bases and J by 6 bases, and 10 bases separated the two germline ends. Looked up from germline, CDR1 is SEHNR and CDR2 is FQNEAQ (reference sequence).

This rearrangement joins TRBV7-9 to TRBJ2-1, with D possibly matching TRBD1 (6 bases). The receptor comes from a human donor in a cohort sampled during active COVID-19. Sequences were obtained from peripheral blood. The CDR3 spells CASNRQVNEQFF. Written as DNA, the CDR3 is TGTGCCAGCAACAGACAGGTCAATGAGCAGTTCTTC.